This T cell receptor (beta chain) comes out of a study of cytomegalovirus exposure and HLA in healthy donors. The study's findings and limits: In a later analysis, donors in an Asian-associated ancestry cluster reportedly had fewer N-insertions in productive TCRs than the cohort mean. Roughly even sequencing depth across donors was the assumption behind the presence/absence analyses.

Deletions cut 1 base from V and 0 bases from J, with 10 bases between. This CDR3 comprises 15 residues. Germline V gene sequence: CDR1 SNHLY, CDR2 FYNNEI. The PCR had 60 Vbeta and 13 Jbeta primers. TCRdb's table, derived via immunoSEQ multiplex PCR, lists solely in-frame clones and lacks some. This sample has some 130,000 clones, with about 80% found just once. Remarks on this clone: The antigen remains undetermined.

The specimen was PBMCs. The receptor was isolated from a boy aged 2 to 10 in good health and CMV-seronegative. The chain links TRBV2 to TRBJ2-7, with D unresolved. The CDR3 region has the DNA TGTGCCAGCAGTGAAGGCACTATAACCTCCTACGAGCAGTACGTC. This gives the protein CASSEGTITSYEQYV.